This T cell receptor beta chain stems from a study of identifying expanded T cells in peripheral blood. Regarding the study as a whole: About 1.2 clones differed between technical replicates, versus roughly 17 and 20 over time. Across healthy donors, higher total template counts meant significantly greater roughly 2-week count variance.

No infections or other immune events were documented during collection. About this clone: What it recognizes is unknown.

V was shortened by 3 bases and J by 11 bases, with 22 bases between the two germline ends. Per germline, CDR1 GTSNPN and CDR2 SVGIG (reference sequence). The CDR3 sequence is 14 residues long. The assay was immunoSEQ multiplex PCR, and TCRdb's table has in-frame clones only and misses some. The sample gives fewer than 85,000 clones, just under 85% of which show up once; approximately 20% is in the top ten. The material sequenced was blood. The receptor was derived from a person aged 18 to 70 in good health. J is TRBJ2-5 and V is TRBV30; maybe TRBD1 (6 bases). CDR3 sequence: CAWSDPGHLGEQYF. The CDR3 DNA is TGTGCCTGGAGCGATCCGGGACATTTGGGGGAGCAGTACTTC.